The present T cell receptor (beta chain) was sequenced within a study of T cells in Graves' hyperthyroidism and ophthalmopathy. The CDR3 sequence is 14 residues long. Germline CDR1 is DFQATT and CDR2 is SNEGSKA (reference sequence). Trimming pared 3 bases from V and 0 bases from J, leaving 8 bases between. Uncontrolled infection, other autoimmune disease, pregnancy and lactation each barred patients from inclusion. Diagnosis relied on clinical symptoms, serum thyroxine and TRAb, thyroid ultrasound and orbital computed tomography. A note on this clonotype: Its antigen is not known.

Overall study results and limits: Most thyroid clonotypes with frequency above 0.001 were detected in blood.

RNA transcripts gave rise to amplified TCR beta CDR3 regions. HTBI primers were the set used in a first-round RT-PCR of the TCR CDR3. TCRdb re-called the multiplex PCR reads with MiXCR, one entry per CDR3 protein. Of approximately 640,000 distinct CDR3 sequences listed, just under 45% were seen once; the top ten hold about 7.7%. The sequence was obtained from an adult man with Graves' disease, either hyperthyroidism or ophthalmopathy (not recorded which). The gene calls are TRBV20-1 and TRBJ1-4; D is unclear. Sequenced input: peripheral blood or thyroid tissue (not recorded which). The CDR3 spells CSASQDPTNEKLFF. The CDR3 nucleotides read TGCAGTGCTAGCCAGGACCCAACTAATGAAAAACTGTTTTTT.